This T cell receptor (beta chain) was recorded in a study of identifying expanded T cells in peripheral blood. Trimming stripped 3 bases from V and 5 bases from J, with 11 bases between. The CDR3 is made up of 14 amino acids. Germline loops: CDR1 MNHEY, CDR2 SMNVEV (reference sequence). Measured with immunoSEQ multiplex PCR; TCRdb has only the in-frame clones, and not every one. Counted here are about 91,000 clones, about 87% occurring once; the ten biggest clones make up over 3%. No infections or other immune events were documented during collection. The V gene is TRBV27, the J gene TRBJ2-1; possible D gene TRBD2, 5 bases. This receptor was identified in a person between 18 and 75 years old in good health. The specimen sequenced was blood. Written as DNA, the CDR3 is TGTGCCAGCAGTTTCACCGGGAATCACAATGAGCAGTTCTTC. Encoded protein: CASSFTGNHNEQFF.